What follows are 30 T cell receptor beta chains derived from one specimen sequenced in a study of T-cell memory formation after mild COVID-19. TCRdb passed the 5' RACE reads through MiXCR, listing each CDR3 protein once. The data show under 250,000 distinct CDR3 sequences, roughly a tenth seen once. Sequenced: PBMCs or a T cell subset sorted from them (not recorded which). Receptors originate from a man between 18 and 35 years old who had mild COVID-19 (a few samples of this study predate the infection). Cell type and time point are not known.

This clonotype occurred a few times. V gene TRBV5-6 combines with J gene TRBJ2-7, with 8 bases identical to TRBD1. Germline loops: CDR1 SGHDT, CDR2 YYEEEE. V trimming: 6 bases; J trimming: 2 bases; junction bases outside the gene matches: 7. The CDR3 sequence is 14 residues long. The CDR3 loop is CASTRQGTAYEQYV. The CDR3 DNA follows: TGTGCCAGCACCAGACAGGGGACGGCCTACGAGCAGTACGTC.

The rearrangement uses TRBV20-1 and TRBJ1-2; 9 bases fit TRBD1. CDR1 is DFQATT, CDR2 SNEGSKA, per germline (reference sequence). The CDR3 spans 14 residues. V shed 6 bases and J 4 bases; nucleotides not matched to a gene: 9. CDR3 loop: CSASPTGGGYGYTF. As DNA, the CDR3 is TGCAGTGCCTCCCCGACAGGGGGAGGCTATGGCTACACCTTC.

The sample holds a few counts of this clonotype. This chain uses TRBV9 with TRBJ1-6, with no clear D. The CDR3 totals 15 residues. Germline V gene lookup returns CDR1 SGDLS and CDR2 YYNGEE. Trimming pared 0 bases from V and 7 bases from J, leaving 11 bases between. The DNA of the CDR3 is TGTGCCAGCAGCGTAGGCCCGAGGGAGAATTCACCCCTCCACTTT. Translated: CASSVGPRENSPLHF.

There are many counts of this clonotype. The chain combines TRBV24-1 with TRBJ2-7; D may be TRBD1 (6 bases). V was shortened by 7 bases and J by 1 base, with 19 bases between the two germline ends. CDR1 KGHDR and CDR2 SFDVKD come from the germline V gene. This CDR3 comprises 16 residues. Here the CDR3 DNA reads TGTGCCACCAGAAGCCCCGGACAGCCTCCTTCCTACGAGCAGTACTTC. This codes for CATRSPGQPPSYEQYF.

This clonotype was counted only a few times. The V gene is TRBV29-1, the J gene TRBJ2-3; 7 positions match TRBD1. Germline trimming cut 4 bases from V and 4 bases from J; bases unmatched to any gene: 5. This CDR3 spans 13 amino acids. Per the germline V gene, CDR1 is SQVTM and CDR2 is ANQGSEA. The CDR3 DNA reads TGCAGCGTTGGACAGGGTTTGGCAGATACGCAGTATTTT. Its translation is CSVGQGLADTQYF.

Only a few counts were recorded for this clonotype. The rearrangement uses TRBV7-2 and TRBJ1-5; TRBD1 agrees at 7 bases. The germline gives CDR1 SGHTA, CDR2 FQGNSA. V lost 8 bases, J lost 7 bases, and 11 bases stayed unmatched. CDR3 size: 14 residues. CDR3 protein: CASVAGGSGQPQHF. CDR3 DNA sequence: TGTGCCAGCGTCGCAGGGGGATCGGGGCAGCCCCAGCATTTT.

The rearrangement joins TRBV12-3 or TRBV12-4 to TRBJ2-3; D call uncertain. V was cut by 1 base and J by 4 bases, with 9 bases left in between. The CDR3 contains 14 residues. CDR3 in amino acids: CASSLGGRADTQYF. CDR3 DNA sequence: TGTGCCAGCAGTTTAGGGGGTCGGGCAGATACGCAGTATTTT.

The J gene is TRBJ2-1, the V gene TRBV4-1, with 9 positions matching TRBD1. CDR3 size: 15 residues. After removal of 4 bases from V and 11 bases from J, the junction contained 12 bases not matched to a gene. Germline values: CDR1 MGHRA, CDR2 YSYEKL. This CDR3 reads CASSPSGTGSTKQFF. The DNA for the CDR3 is TGCGCCAGCAGCCCTTCAGGGACAGGGTCGACGAAGCAGTTCTTC.

This chain uses TRBV7-2 with TRBJ2-5, with D possibly matching TRBD2 (6 bases). Germline V gene data show CDR1 as SGHTA and CDR2 as FQGNSA. The CDR3 loop spans 15 amino acids. The germline V and J ends were trimmed by 5 bases and 7 bases, with 20 bases remaining between them. CDR3 coding DNA: TGTGCCAGCAGCCCCCCGCGGATACGGGGGAGGACCCAGTACTTC. This encodes CASSPPRIRGRTQYF.

The sample holds many counts of this clonotype. The CDR3 sequence: CASSYQPGQGSEQYF. In DNA form, the CDR3 reads TGTGCCAGCAGTTACCAGCCGGGACAGGGCTCCGAGCAGTACTTC. The chain uses TRBV7-9 and TRBJ2-7, with 9 positions matching TRBD1. Germline-derived CDR1 and CDR2 are SEHNR and FQNEAQ (reference sequence). V was clipped by 6 bases and J by 6 bases; unmatched bases: 12. The CDR3 covers 15 residues.

The chain has TRBV20-1 and TRBJ2-2; possible D gene TRBD2, 6 bases. V gave up 3 bases and J gave up 1 base, with 9 bases separating them. This CDR3 contains 14 residues. CDR1 and CDR2 from the germline V gene are DFQATT and SNEGSKA (reference sequence). The CDR3 region is CSASVEGNTGELFF. The CDR3 coding sequence is TGCAGTGCTAGTGTGGAGGGGAACACCGGGGAGCTGTTTTTT.

The rearrangement joins TRBV7-9 to TRBJ2-7; the D is unclear. V was clipped by 1 base and J by 3 bases, with 13 bases between them. CDR3 length: 15 residues. Germline CDR1 reads SEHNR; CDR2 reads FQNEAQ (reference sequence). The CDR3, as DNA: TGTGCCAGCAGCTTAGGTTCGACTGGGAACTACGAGCAGTACTTC. This gives the protein CASSLGSTGNYEQYF. Full variable domain (rest looked up from reference TRBV7-9 and TRBJ2-7): DTGVSQNPRHKITKRGQNVTFRCDPISEHNRLYWYRQTLGQGPEFLTYFQNEAQLEKSRLLSDRFSAERPKGSFSTLEIQRTEQGDSAMYLCASSLGSTGNYEQYFGPGTRLTVT.

This clonotype was observed a handful of times. The rearrangement joins TRBV29-1 to TRBJ2-2; D is undetermined. Germline V gene lookup returns CDR1 SQVTM and CDR2 ANQGSEA. The CDR3 loop spans 15 amino acids. V gave up 6 bases and J gave up 0 bases, with 14 bases separating them. CDR3: CSVSKDGSNTGELFF. The CDR3 DNA reads TGCAGCGTATCTAAGGACGGCTCGAACACCGGGGAGCTGTTTTTT.

The rearrangement links TRBV7-2 to TRBJ2-3; 7 bases match TRBD2. The germline V gene has CDR1 SGHTA and CDR2 FQGNSA. J was trimmed by 2 bases and V by 3 bases; bases with no gene match: 8. The length of the CDR3 is 16 residues. CDR3 region: CASSLAGGRNTDTQYF. CDR3 DNA: TGTGCCAGCAGCTTGGCCGGGGGGAGGAACACAGATACGCAGTATTTT.

This clonotype was found many times. This chain uses TRBV6-1 with TRBJ1-5; 8 bases are a match to TRBD1. In germline, CDR1 is MNHNS, CDR2 SASEGT. CDR3 length: 15 amino acids. The J segment lost 1 base and the V segment lost 6 bases, leaving 5 bases of the junction unmatched. For the CDR3, the DNA is TGTGCCAGCAGCGGTACAGGGGGAAGCAATCAGCCCCAGCATTTT. The encoded protein is CASSGTGGSNQPQHF.

At least ten counts were recorded for this clonotype. The chain couples TRBV7-3 to TRBJ2-5; unclear D gene. Germline loops: CDR1 SGHTA, CDR2 FQGTGA. The CDR3 loop spans 13 amino acids. V was clipped by 4 bases and J by 5 bases, with 11 bases between them. The CDR3 coding sequence is TGTGCCAGCAGCTCGGAGCTCGGGGAGACCCAGTACTTC. This sequence encodes CASSSELGETQYF. The whole variable domain, filled in from reference TRBV7-3 and TRBJ2-5, reads GAGVSQTPSNKVTEKGKYVELRCDPISGHTALYWYRQSLGQGPEFLIYFQGTGAADDSGLPNDRFFAVRPEGSVSTLKIQRTERGDSAVYLCASSSELGETQYFGPGTRLLVL.

The chain recombines TRBV12-3 or TRBV12-4 with TRBJ1-1; 7 nucleotides match TRBD1. CDR3 size: 13 residues. Germline trimming cut 3 bases from V and 6 bases from J; bases unmatched to any gene: 4. For the CDR3, the DNA is TGTGCCAGCAGTTTTGGGGACAGCCCTGAAGCTTTCTTT. It yields the protein CASSFGDSPEAFF.

The table lists this clonotype with a few counts. The rearrangement uses TRBV11-2 and TRBJ2-6, with 7 bases lining up with TRBD1. CDR3 length: 16 amino acids. Germline CDR1 SGHAT, CDR2 FQNNGV. With 5 bases clipped from V and 0 bases from J, the junction kept 4 bases outside the gene matches. CDR3 in amino acids: CASSPGTVSGANVLTF. For the CDR3, the DNA is TGTGCCAGCAGCCCCGGGACAGTCTCTGGGGCCAACGTCCTGACTTTC.

The V call is TRBV6-6, the J call TRBJ2-5; weak D call: TRBD1 (7 bases). The CDR3 runs to 14 residues. Per germline, CDR1 MNHNY and CDR2 SVGAGI (reference sequence). Trimming took 8 bases from V and 2 from J, leaving 15 bases between them. This chain's CDR3 is CASAPGGSQETQYF. Written as DNA, the CDR3 is TGTGCCAGCGCCCCAGGGGGGTCTCAAGAGACCCAGTACTTC.

About this clonotype: A junction boundary mismatches the germline segment, possibly from a read error. The gene calls are TRBV5-1 and TRBJ2-7; TRBD1 agrees at 7 bases. Looked up from germline, CDR1 is SGHRS and CDR2 is YFSETQ. CDR3 size: 13 residues. The chain's CDR3 is CDSSTDRATEQYF. As DNA, the CDR3 is TGCGACAGCAGCACCGACAGGGCGACCGAGCAGTACTTC.

This clonotype came up a few times. This chain links TRBV6-5 with TRBJ1-3; 9 nucleotides line up with TRBD1. This CDR3 contains 14 residues. V trimming: 8 bases; J trimming: 8 bases; junction bases outside the gene matches: 10. Germline lookup yields CDR1 MNHEY and CDR2 SVGAGI. The CDR3 here is CASLDRDREDTIYF. The DNA of the CDR3 is TGTGCCAGCCTTGATCGGGACAGGGAAGACACCATATATTTT.

V usage is TRBV20-1 and J usage is TRBJ2-7; D possibly uses TRBD1 or TRBD2 (5 bases each). CDR3 length: 13 amino acids. From germline, CDR1 is DFQATT and CDR2 SNEGSKA (reference sequence). For the CDR3, the DNA is TGCAGGCTAGCCGGGGACCTGGACGACGAGAAGTACGTC. Protein: CRLAGDLDDEKYV.

This clonotype turned up a few times. This sequence joins TRBV4-1 and TRBJ2-4, with D possibly being TRBD1 (6 bases). The germline CDR1 and CDR2 sequences are MGHRA and YSYEKL. With 3 bases removed from V and 4 bases from J, the gap between germline ends came to 10 bases. The CDR3 totals 14 residues. The CDR3 DNA is TGCGCCAGCAGCCACCCCGGACAGAAAAACATTCAGTACTTC. Its protein is CASSHPGQKNIQYF.

This clonotype appeared a few times. The chain uses TRBV10-1 and TRBJ1-1, with D possibly TRBD1 on 5 matching bases. CDR3 length: 13 amino acids. Germline V gives CDR1 WNHNN, CDR2 SYGVQD (reference sequence). Trimming stripped 4 bases from V and 1 base from J, with 7 bases between. The CDR3 spells CASSGQQNTEAFF. The CDR3 DNA is TGCGCCAGCAGTGGACAGCAGAACACTGAAGCTTTCTTT.

In its sample, this clonotype was seen a few times. The V and J genes are TRBV7-2 and TRBJ2-2; 7 bases are shared with TRBD2. V trimming: 5 bases; J trimming: 1 base; junction bases outside the gene matches: 4. Germline-derived CDR1 and CDR2 are SGHTA and FQGNSA. There are 15 residues in the CDR3. The CDR3 loop is CASSPGTMNTGELFF. DNA for the CDR3: TGTGCCAGCAGCCCCGGGACTATGAACACCGGGGAGCTGTTTTTT.

This clonotype was picked up a small number of times. The J gene is TRBJ2-3, the V gene TRBV11-3; D gene ambiguous. This CDR3 comprises 14 residues. V gave up 3 bases and J gave up 6 bases, with 13 bases separating them. The germline CDR1 and CDR2 sequences are SGHNT and YENEEA. The CDR3 DNA reads TGTGCCAGCAGCTTGCCTGGGCTCAGGGATACGCAGTATTTT. Amino acid sequence: CASSLPGLRDTQYF.

This clonotype was seen at least ten times. The chain is built from TRBV12-3 or TRBV12-4 and TRBJ2-7; no firm D call. V lost 2 bases, J lost 6 bases, and 11 bases lay in between. CDR3 length equals 13 residues. The CDR3 is CASSLSEVGEQYV. In DNA form, the CDR3 reads TGTGCCAGCAGTTTATCCGAAGTAGGCGAGCAGTACGTC.

The J gene is TRBJ1-4, the V gene TRBV9; 7 bases map to TRBD1. Germline V CDR1 and CDR2: SGDLS, YYNGEE. V shed 0 bases, J shed 5 bases, and the junction held 10 bases outside the gene matches. The CDR3 has 17 amino acids. CDR3 coding DNA: TGTGCCAGCAGCGTAGCTACGTGGACAGGTGGCAATGAAAAACTGTTTTTT. Translation: CASSVATWTGGNEKLFF.

Ten or more counts support this clonotype. The gene calls are TRBV7-3 and TRBJ2-2, with D uncertain. Germline-derived CDR1 and CDR2 are SGHTA and FQGTGA. The CDR3 extends over 14 amino acids. Trimming removed 5 bases at V and 0 bases at J, with 7 bases between. The CDR3 reads CASSPGSNTGELFF. For the CDR3, the DNA is TGTGCCAGCAGCCCCGGGTCGAACACCGGGGAGCTGTTTTTT.

V usage is TRBV7-7 and J usage is TRBJ2-1, with D unclear. The CDR3 contains 14 residues. Germline V lookup: CDR1 SSHAT, CDR2 FNYEAQ (reference sequence). Trimming took 1 base from V and 5 from J, leaving 9 bases between them. Here the CDR3 reads CASSLGRSNNEQFF. In nucleotides, the CDR3 is TGTGCCAGCAGCTTAGGGCGGAGTAACAATGAGCAGTTCTTC.